Following are 3 T cell receptor beta chains from one sample sequenced in a study of cytomegalovirus exposure and HLA in healthy donors. Assay: immunoSEQ multiplex PCR; the TCRdb copy retains only in-frame clones and omits some. The sample shows some 130,000 clones, roughly nine tenths of them seen only once. Sequencing was carried out using PBMCs. The origin of the receptors is a man younger than 35 in good health and CMV-seronegative.

V is TRBV5-1 and J is TRBJ1-5; TRBD1 agrees at 7 bases. Unmatched junction bases numbered 23, after V lost 6 bases and J lost 8 bases. This CDR3 region has 18 residues. Per germline, CDR1 SGHRS and CDR2 YFSETQ. The CDR3 is CASIFTNKGRGKGEPQHF. In DNA form, the CDR3 reads TGCGCCAGCATTTTTACGAATAAAGGCAGGGGGAAGGGGGAGCCCCAGCATTTT.

This rearrangement joins TRBV5-4 to TRBJ1-2; D ambiguous. V lost 2 bases and J lost 0, with 5 bases in between. The CDR3 has 13 residues. From germline, CDR1 is SGHNT and CDR2 YYREEE (reference sequence). The CDR3 protein is CASSFGSNYGYTF. As DNA, the CDR3 is TGTGCCAGCAGCTTCGGGTCTAACTATGGCTACACCTTC.

The rearrangement uses TRBV7-9 and TRBJ1-3; 9 nucleotides match TRBD1. CDR3 length equals 18 residues. Germline trimming cut 3 bases from V and 1 base from J; bases unmatched to any gene: 10. In germline, CDR1 is SEHNR, CDR2 FQNEAQ (reference sequence). The CDR3 DNA reads TGTGCCAGCAGCTTGGACAGGGGTGGAATAGAGTCTGGAAACACCATATATTTT. It translates to CASSLDRGGIESGNTIYF.